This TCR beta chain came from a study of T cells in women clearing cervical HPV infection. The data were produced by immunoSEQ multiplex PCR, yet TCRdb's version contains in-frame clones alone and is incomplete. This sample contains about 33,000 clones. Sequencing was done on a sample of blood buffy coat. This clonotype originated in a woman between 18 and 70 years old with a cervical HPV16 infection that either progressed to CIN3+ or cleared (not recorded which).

CDR3 bases read: TGTGCCGGAGGACTAGCGCTGAACACCGGGGAG. Translation: CAGGLALNTGE. The CDR3, in full, reads CAGGLALNTGELFF. V is TRBV7-9 and J is TRBJ2-2; 9 positions match TRBD2. The read ends 3 residues early relative to the CDR3; the germline J gene fills the gap. CDR1 is SEHNR, CDR2 FQNEAQ, per germline (reference sequence). V lost 11 bases to trimming and J lost 1 base; unmatched junction nucleotides: 5. This CDR3 spans 14 amino acids.